This TCR beta chain came from a study of blood T cell repertoires in COVID-19. Across the whole study: Sample material is recorded as cDNA or gDNA derived from T cells, B-cell-depleted T cells, or PBMCs.

The CDR3 loop spans 18 amino acids. J gave up 7 bases and V 4 bases, and 17 bases lay outside the gene matches. Germline CDR1 is KGHSH and CDR2 is LQKENI. Profiling relied on immunoSEQ multiplex PCR, and the TCRdb table lists in-frame clones only, not all of them. There are about 210,000 clones in the sample; about 91% occur only once, and more than 1.4% lies in the top ten. Sequenced: peripheral blood. The chain links TRBV18 to TRBJ2-7; 12 nucleotides match TRBD1. The clonotype originates from a man aged 18 to 29 with active or convalescent COVID-19. The CDR3 region has the DNA TGTGCCAGCTCACGGACCTACCCCGTAGGGACAGGGGGCATAGAGCAGTACTTC. Its protein is CASSRTYPVGTGGIEQYF.